This T cell receptor (beta chain) is drawn from a study of cytomegalovirus exposure and HLA in healthy donors. Study information: HLA-typed donors were the source of approximately 86 million unique TCRs held in an early data release.

PCR involved 60 Vbeta and 13 Jbeta primers. Original data processing: As a later analysis found, there were tens of millions of unique TCR beta chains, of which roughly 11 million were shared. Libraries were prepared by immunoSEQ multiplex PCR; TCRdb keeps only in-frame clonotypes and omits some of them. That table is the source of V, J and clone size, and D and trimming were worked out from the DNA. This table has over 100,000 clones, 74% appearing once. The CDR3 loop spans 10 amino acids. Germline values: CDR1 MRHNA, CDR2 SNTAGT. V lost 6 bases and J 12 bases, leaving 12 bases between the germline ends. This clone was seen a few times.

The chain is built from TRBV6-4 and TRBJ2-7; D is unclear. The sequencing input was PBMCs. This clonotype was sampled from a human donor in good health. CDR3 loop: CASSTPSGYF. The CDR3 DNA sequence: TGTGCCAGCAGCACTCCCTCTGGGTACTTC.